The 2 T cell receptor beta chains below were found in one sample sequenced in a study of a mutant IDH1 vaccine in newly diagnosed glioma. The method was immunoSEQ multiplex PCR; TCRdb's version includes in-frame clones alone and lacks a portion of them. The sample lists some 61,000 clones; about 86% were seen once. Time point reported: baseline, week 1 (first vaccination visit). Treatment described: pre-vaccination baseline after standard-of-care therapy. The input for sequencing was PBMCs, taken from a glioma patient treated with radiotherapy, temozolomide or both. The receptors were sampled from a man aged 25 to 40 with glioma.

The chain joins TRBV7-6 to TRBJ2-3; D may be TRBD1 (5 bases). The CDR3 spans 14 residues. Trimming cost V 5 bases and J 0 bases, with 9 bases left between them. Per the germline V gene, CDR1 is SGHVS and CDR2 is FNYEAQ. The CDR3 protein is CASSPAGSTDTQYF. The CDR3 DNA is TGTGCCAGCAGCCCGGCAGGGAGCACAGATACGCAGTATTTT.

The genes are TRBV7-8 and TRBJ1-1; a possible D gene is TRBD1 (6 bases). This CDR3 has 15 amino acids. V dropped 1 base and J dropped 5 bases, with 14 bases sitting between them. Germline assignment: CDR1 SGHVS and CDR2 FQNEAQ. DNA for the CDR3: TGTGCCAGCAGCTTAGGTTTAGGGGGGCGGACTGAAGCTTTCTTT. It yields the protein CASSLGLGGRTEAFF.